A single sample is the source of the 20 T cell receptor beta chains below, sequenced in a study of blood T cell repertoires in COVID-19. The protocol was immunoSEQ multiplex PCR, while the TCRdb copy is restricted to in-frame clones and leaves out a portion. The table records 350,000 to 400,000 clones, roughly 90% of them present only once. Material: PBMCs or T cells enriched from blood (not recorded which). These receptors all come from a woman aged 25 to 39 with acute COVID-19.

The rearrangement joins TRBV9 to TRBJ2-7; TRBD1 is a possible D gene (5 bases). The V end lost 1 base, the J end lost 2 bases, and 10 bases lay between the germline ends. This CDR3 comprises 14 residues. The V gene's germline CDR1 is SGDLS and CDR2 YYNGEE. The CDR3 protein is CASSVRDRPYEQYF. The CDR3 bases are TGTGCCAGCAGCGTACGTGACAGACCCTACGAGCAGTACTTC.

This clone was recorded a few times. The chain employs TRBV24-1 and TRBJ1-1; 8 nucleotides match TRBD1. Germline V gene data show CDR1 as KGHDR and CDR2 as SFDVKD. This CDR3 has 15 amino acids. Unmatched junction bases numbered 9, after V lost 9 bases and J lost 1 base. Written as DNA, the CDR3 is TGTGCCACCTCGGGGAGACAGGGGAAGAACACTGAAGCTTTCTTT. It yields the protein CATSGRQGKNTEAFF.

The chain joins TRBV19 to TRBJ1-4, with D tentatively TRBD1 (6 bases). The germline V and J ends were trimmed by 9 bases and 4 bases, with 18 bases remaining between them. Germline CDR1 and CDR2: LNHDA and SQIVND (reference sequence). The CDR3 consists of 15 residues. The CDR3 nucleotides are TGTGCCAGCGCTCCCACACGACAGGTTAATGAAAAACTGTTTTTT. Translating gives CASAPTRQVNEKLFF.

This rearrangement joins TRBV7-2 to TRBJ2-2, with 11 bases matching TRBD1. The trim removed 5 bases at V and 5 bases at J, leaving 7 bases unmatched. The V gene's germline CDR1 is SGHTA and CDR2 FQGNSA. There are 16 residues in the CDR3. The CDR3, as DNA: TGTGCCAGCAGCCCGCCGGGACAGGGGGTGACCGGGGAGCTGTTTTTT. It encodes CASSPPGQGVTGELFF.

This clone was counted once. This chain joins TRBV5-1 and TRBJ1-2; D ambiguous. Per the germline V gene, CDR1 is SGHRS and CDR2 is YFSETQ. V was cut by 4 bases and J by 5 bases, with 15 bases left in between. CDR3 length: 14 residues. As DNA, the CDR3 is TGCGCCAGCAGCCCTTACACCTTCCCGTATGGCTACACCTTC. This encodes CASSPYTFPYGYTF. Based on the CDR3 plus reference TRBV5-1 and TRBJ1-2, the full variable domain is KAGVTQTPRYLIKTRGQQVTLSCSPISGHRSVSWYQQTPGQGLQFLFEYFSETQRNKGNFPGRFSGRQFSNSRSEMNVSTLELGDSALYLCASSPYTFPYGYTFGSGTRLTVV.

The chain carries TRBV7-3 and TRBJ2-5; TRBD2 might be the D (5 bases). Germline V gene sequence: CDR1 SGHTA, CDR2 FQGTGA. The length of the CDR3 is 16 residues. Trimming removed 5 bases at V and 1 base at J, with 17 bases between. Here the CDR3 reads CASSAGLGVGQETQYF. The CDR3 DNA is TGTGCCAGCAGCGCAGGACTGGGCGTGGGCCAAGAGACCCAGTACTTC.

This chain uses TRBV29-1 with TRBJ2-7; possibly TRBD2 for D (6 bases). Trimming took 4 bases from V and 7 from J, leaving 14 bases between them. Germline CDR1 is SQVTM and CDR2 is ANQGSEA. The length of the CDR3 is 12 residues. The CDR3 DNA is TGCAGCGTTGTGGAGGGGTCTGGTGAGCAGTACTTC. It codes for CSVVEGSGEQYF.

The chain joins TRBV7-9 to TRBJ2-7; no definite D call. The CDR3 loop spans 11 amino acids. Looked up from germline, CDR1 is SEHNR and CDR2 is FQNEAQ (reference sequence). The V end was cut by 1 base, the J end by 6 bases, with 4 bases between. This CDR3 is CASSLEREQYF. The DNA of the CDR3 is TGTGCCAGCAGCTTAGAGCGCGAGCAGTACTTC.

V and J are TRBV6-4 and TRBJ2-1; a possible D gene is TRBD2 (6 bases). The length of the CDR3 is 14 residues. Germline CDR1 MRHNA, CDR2 SNTAGT. The germline V and J ends were trimmed by 3 bases and 6 bases, with 12 bases remaining between them. CDR3 residues: CASSELVGGNEQFF. The DNA for the CDR3 is TGTGCCAGCAGTGAACTAGTGGGGGGCAATGAGCAGTTCTTC.

This clone was detected only a few times. V and J are TRBV18 and TRBJ1-2; 8 nucleotides agree with TRBD1. With V trimmed by 3 bases and J by 7 bases, 7 bases remained unmatched. This CDR3 is built from 14 residues. Germline CDR1 is KGHSH and CDR2 is LQKENI. This CDR3 is CASSPDRGSGGYTF. Written as DNA, the CDR3 is TGTGCCAGCTCACCTGACAGGGGTTCCGGTGGCTACACCTTC.

The chain employs TRBV11-2 and TRBJ2-1; TRBD2 matches 11 bases. J gave up 5 bases and V 6 bases, and 6 bases lay outside the gene matches. Germline values: CDR1 SGHAT, CDR2 FQNNGV. The CDR3 length is 15 residues. The CDR3 sequence: CASSRPSGGHNEQFF. The CDR3 DNA reads as TGTGCCAGCAGTCGACCTAGCGGGGGGCACAATGAGCAGTTCTTC. Using reference TRBV11-2 and TRBJ2-1 for the parts outside the CDR3, the full variable domain is EAGVAQSPRYKIIEKRQSVAFWCNPISGHATLYWYQQILGQGPKLLIQFQNNGVVDDSQLPKDRFSAERLKGVDSTLKIQPAKLEDSAVYLCASSRPSGGHNEQFFGPGTRLTVL.

This clone was picked up one time. The chain employs TRBV28 and TRBJ1-6, with D perhaps matching TRBD1 (5 bases). There are 14 residues in the CDR3. Trimming removed 4 bases at V and 5 bases at J, with 9 bases between. The V gene's germline CDR1 is MDHEN and CDR2 SYDVKM. The CDR3 spells CASSSPGDNSPLHF. CDR3 DNA: TGTGCCAGCAGTTCCCCGGGGGATAATTCACCCCTCCACTTT.

The chain employs TRBV7-2 and TRBJ2-2; 7 bases line up with TRBD1. Unmatched junction bases numbered 4, after V lost 4 bases and J lost 5 bases. There are 14 residues in the CDR3. CDR1 is SGHTA, CDR2 FQGNSA, per germline. The CDR3 DNA is TGTGCCAGCAGCTCTGTCAGGGGGACCGGGGAGCTGTTTTTT. Its translation: CASSSVRGTGELFF.

In its sample, this clone was seen once. This chain joins TRBV11-3 and TRBJ2-3; TRBD2 aligns across 7 bases. The V and J ends lost 5 bases and 6 bases, in that order; junction bases with no gene match: 8. Germline V gives CDR1 SGHNT, CDR2 YENEEA. The length of the CDR3 is 14 residues. The chain's CDR3 is CASSNRGEGDTQYF. The CDR3 DNA follows: TGTGCCAGCAGCAACCGGGGGGAGGGGGATACGCAGTATTTT.

The chain joins TRBV2 to TRBJ1-1, with TRBD1 matching 8 bases. The germline V gene has CDR1 SNHLY and CDR2 FYNNEI. This CDR3 is 12 amino acids long. V lost 2 bases and J lost 8; bases outside the gene matches: 1. The CDR3 loop is CASSEWTGEAFF. Written as DNA, the CDR3 is TGTGCCAGCAGTGAATGGACAGGGGAAGCTTTCTTT.

The rearrangement uses TRBV2 and TRBJ1-1; D not certain. CDR1 and CDR2 (germline): SNHLY, FYNNEI. V lost 4 bases to trimming and J lost 1 base, with 10 bases between them. The CDR3 runs to 14 residues. This CDR3 reads CASSVVTGNTEAFF. CDR3 DNA: TGTGCCAGCAGTGTGGTGACGGGGAACACTGAAGCTTTCTTT. The variable domain in full, completed from reference TRBV2 and TRBJ1-1, reads EPEVTQTPSHQVTQMGQEVILRCVPISNHLYFYWYRQILGQKVEFLVSFYNNEISEKSEIFDDQFSVERPDGSNFTLKIRSTKLEDSAMYFCASSVVTGNTEAFFGQGTRLTVV.

This clone came up once. The chain links TRBV7-3 to TRBJ1-2; D is uncertain. The V end lost 5 bases, the J end lost 5 bases, and 12 bases lay between the germline ends. This CDR3 contains 13 residues. Germline V lookup: CDR1 SGHTA, CDR2 FQGTGA. CDR3 DNA: TGTGCCAGCAGCCTCCCGGGTTATTATGGCTACACCTTC. Its protein product is CASSLPGYYGYTF.

This chain joins TRBV2 and TRBJ1-2, with no clear D. This CDR3 has 13 residues. V lost 1 base to trimming and J lost 3 bases, with 6 bases between them. Germline V gene lookup returns CDR1 SNHLY and CDR2 FYNNEI. The CDR3 protein is CASSEERDYGYTF. The CDR3 DNA follows: TGTGCCAGCAGTGAAGAGAGGGACTATGGCTACACCTTC. The variable domain in full, completed from reference TRBV2 and TRBJ1-2, reads EPEVTQTPSHQVTQMGQEVILRCVPISNHLYFYWYRQILGQKVEFLVSFYNNEISEKSEIFDDQFSVERPDGSNFTLKIRSTKLEDSAMYFCASSEERDYGYTFGSGTRLTVV.

The chain employs TRBV18 and TRBJ1-2; TRBD1 matches 7 bases. CDR1 is KGHSH and CDR2 is LQKENI in the germline V gene. Trimming at V came to 2 bases and at J to 4 bases, leaving 10 bases not matched to a gene. This CDR3 contains 16 residues. The CDR3 DNA is TGTGCCAGCTCACCAGGAGCCCGGGACAGATCCTATGGCTACACCTTC. It codes for CASSPGARDRSYGYTF.

V gene TRBV6-5 combines with J gene TRBJ2-1, with TRBD2 matching 9 bases. V dropped 0 bases and J dropped 5; count of bases not matched to a gene: 5. The CDR3 covers 16 residues. Looked up from germline, CDR1 is MNHEY and CDR2 is SVGAGI. The CDR3: CASSYSSGGSNNEQFF. CDR3 nucleotides: TGTGCCAGCAGTTACTCGAGCGGGGGGTCCAACAATGAGCAGTTCTTC.